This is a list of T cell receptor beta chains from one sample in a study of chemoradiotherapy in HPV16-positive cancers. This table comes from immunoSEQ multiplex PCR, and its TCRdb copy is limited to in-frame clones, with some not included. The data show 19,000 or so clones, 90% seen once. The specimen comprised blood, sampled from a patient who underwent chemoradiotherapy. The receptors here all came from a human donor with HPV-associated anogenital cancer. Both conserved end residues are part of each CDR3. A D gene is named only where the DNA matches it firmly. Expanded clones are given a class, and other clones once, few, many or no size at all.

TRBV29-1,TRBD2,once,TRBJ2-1,TGCAGCGTTGAAGATTTGCTAGCGGGGGGCATCGATGAGCAGTTCTTC,CSVEDLLAGGIDEQFF
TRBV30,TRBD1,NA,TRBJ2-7,TGTGCCTGGAAAGACAGGGGCTACGAGCAGTACTTC,CAWKDRGYEQYF
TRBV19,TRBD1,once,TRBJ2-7,TGTGCCAGTAGTTCCTCCCCATCCCGGACAGGGGGCTACGAGCAGTACTTC,CASSSSPSRTGGYEQYF
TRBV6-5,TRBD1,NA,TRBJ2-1,TGTGCCAGCAGTTACAGGGGGCCCGATGGTAGGAATGAGCAGTTCTTC,CASSYRGPDGRNEQFF
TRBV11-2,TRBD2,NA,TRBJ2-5,TGTGCCAGCAGCTTCGGGCTAGCGGGGGTAAACCAAGAGACCCAGTACTTC,CASSFGLAGVNQETQYF
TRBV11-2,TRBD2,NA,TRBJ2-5,TGTGCCAGCAGCTCCGCCCTCCGAGCGGGGGGCTTGAAAGAGACCCAGTACTTC,CASSSALRAGGLKETQYF
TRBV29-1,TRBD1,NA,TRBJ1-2,TGCAGCGTTGGACAGGGGGGCGGCTACACCTTC,CSVGQGGGYTF
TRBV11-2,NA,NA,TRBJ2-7,TGTGCCAGCAGCTTAGTTGTTGGACACCGAGACTACGAGCAGTACTTC,CASSLVVGHRDYEQYF
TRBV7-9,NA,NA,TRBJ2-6,TGTGCCAGCAGCTTGCTAGGTGGGGCCAACGTCCTGACTTTC,CASSLLGGANVLTF
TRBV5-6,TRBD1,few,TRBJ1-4,TGTGCCAGCAGCTTGCAGGGGGCTAATGAAAAACTGTTTTTT,CASSLQGANEKLFF
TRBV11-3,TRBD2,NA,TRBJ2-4,TGTGCCAGCAGCTTAGAGGGGACTAGCGGAATTCAGTACTTC,CASSLEGTSGIQYF
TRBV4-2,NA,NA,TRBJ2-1,TGTGCCAGCAGCCAATCTAGCGGCGGAGGGGGGGCCCACAATGAGCAGTTCTTC,CASSQSSGGGGAHNEQFF
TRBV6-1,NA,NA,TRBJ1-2,TGTGCCAGCAGTGACCGTCAGGGTGGGTATGGCTACACCTTC,CASSDRQGGYGYTF
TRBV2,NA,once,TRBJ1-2,TGTGCCAGCAGTGTGGGTACTTTCGGGTCTTATGGCTACACCTTC,CASSVGTFGSYGYTF
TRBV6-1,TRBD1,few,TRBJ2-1,TGTGCCAGCAGTGAAGGGACAGGGCCCTACAATGAGCAGTTCTTC,CASSEGTGPYNEQFF
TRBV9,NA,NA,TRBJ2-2,TGTGCCAGCAGCGCACGCGTCGCGGGGTTGAACACCGGGGAGCTGTTTTTT,CASSARVAGLNTGELFF
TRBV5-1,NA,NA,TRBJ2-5,TGCGCCAGCAGCTTGGAAGGCGAGACCCAGTACTTC,CASSLEGETQYF
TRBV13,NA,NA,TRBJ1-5,TGTGCCAGCAGCTTAACCAGGGATCAGCCCCAGCATTTT,CASSLTRDQPQHF
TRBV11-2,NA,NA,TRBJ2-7,TGTGCCAGCAGCTTAGTTGGCAGGGGATACGAGCAGTACTTC,CASSLVGRGYEQYF
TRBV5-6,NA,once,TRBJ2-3,TGTGCCAGCAGCTTAGCGGTACTCGGTAGCACAGATACGCAGTATTTT,CASSLAVLGSTDTQYF
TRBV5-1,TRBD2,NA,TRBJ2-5,TGCGCCAGCAGCTTAACCGGGACTACACAAGAGACCCAGTACTTC,CASSLTGTTQETQYF
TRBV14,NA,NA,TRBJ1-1,TGTGCCAGCAGCCAAGACCGGGAGACTGAAGCTTTCTTT,CASSQDRETEAFF
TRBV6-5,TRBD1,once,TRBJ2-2,TGTGCCAGCAGTCACTACAGGGGGACGAACACCGGGGAGCTGTTTTTT,CASSHYRGTNTGELFF
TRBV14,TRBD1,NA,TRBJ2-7,TGTGCCAGCAGCCCGGGACAGGGGGCCTACGAGCAGTACTTC,CASSPGQGAYEQYF
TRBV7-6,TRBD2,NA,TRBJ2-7,TGTGCCAGCAGCTTGGGCGCCGGACTAGCGGGGGATCTTTGGCCTTACGAGCAGTACTTC,CASSLGAGLAGDLWPYEQYF
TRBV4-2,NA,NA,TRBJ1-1,TGTGCCAGCAGCCAGGTGGCGGGGGAGGACACTGAAGCTTTCTTT,CASSQVAGEDTEAFF
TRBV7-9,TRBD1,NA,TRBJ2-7,TGTGCCAGCAGCCATACAGGGGGCTCCTACGAGCAGTACTTC,CASSHTGGSYEQYF
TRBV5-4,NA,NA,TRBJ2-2,TGTGCCAGCAGCCTGGCCGTGGGGACCGGGGAGCTGTTTTTT,CASSLAVGTGELFF
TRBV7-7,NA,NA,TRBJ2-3,TGTGCCAGCAGCTTAGCGCTCGGAGAGGGTACAGATACGCAGTATTTT,CASSLALGEGTDTQYF
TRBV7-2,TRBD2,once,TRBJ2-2,TGTGCCAGCAGCCTTGCTAGCGGGGGATCAAACACCGGGGAGCTGTTTTTT,CASSLASGGSNTGELFF
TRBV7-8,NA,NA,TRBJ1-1,TGTGCCAGCAGTCACGGCACAGGCACTGAAGCTTTCTTT,CASSHGTGTEAFF
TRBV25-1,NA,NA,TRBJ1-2,TGTGCCAGCAGTGAATCGGGGTTCTATGGCTACACCTTC,CASSESGFYGYTF
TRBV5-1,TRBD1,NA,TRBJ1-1,TGCGCCAGCAGCTACCGACAGGGATGGACTGAAGCTTTCTTT,CASSYRQGWTEAFF
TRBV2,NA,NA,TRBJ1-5,TGTGCCAGCACGACGACTTCCAATCAGCCCCAGCATTTT,CASTTTSNQPQHF
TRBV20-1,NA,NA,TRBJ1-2,TGCAGTGCTAGACAGGGGCAGGGCTACACCTTC,CSARQGQGYTF
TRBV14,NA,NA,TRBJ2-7,TGTGCCAGCAGCCGTTTCGACTCCTACGAGCAGTACTTC,CASSRFDSYEQYF
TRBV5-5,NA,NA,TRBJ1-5,TGTGCCAGCAGTCGGACACCCGATCAGCCCCAGCATTTT,CASSRTPDQPQHF
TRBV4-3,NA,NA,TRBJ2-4,TGCGCCAGCAGCCAAGAACGGGGAGGTGTAGCCAAAAACATTCAGTACTTC,CASSQERGGVAKNIQYF
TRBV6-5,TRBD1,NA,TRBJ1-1,TGTGCCAGCACCCGGACAGGGAGGACTGAAGCTTTCTTT,CASTRTGRTEAFF
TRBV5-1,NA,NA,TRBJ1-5,TGCGCCAGCTGGTTTGCGCAGCCCCAGCATTTT,CASWFAQPQHF
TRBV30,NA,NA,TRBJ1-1,TGTGCCTGGATAGTGGGCGCGGGGAACACTGAAGCTTTCTTT,CAWIVGAGNTEAFF
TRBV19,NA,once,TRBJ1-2,TGTGCCAGTAGTCGGATTCAGACGGTGAACTATGGCTACACCTTC,CASSRIQTVNYGYTF
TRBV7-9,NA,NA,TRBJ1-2,TGTGCCAGCAGCTTAGCCCAGGTATACTATGGCTACACCTTC,CASSLAQVYYGYTF
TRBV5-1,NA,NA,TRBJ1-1,TGCGCCAGCAGCGCACGGACGGACTTGAACACTGAAGCTTTCTTT,CASSARTDLNTEAFF
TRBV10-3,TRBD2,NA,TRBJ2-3,TGTGCCATAAGTGAGTCTGGACTAGCGGCGTCCACAGATACGCAGTATTTT,CAISESGLAASTDTQYF
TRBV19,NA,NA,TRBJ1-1,TGTGCCAGTAGTATCCTTCAAAACACTGAAGCTTTCTTT,CASSILQNTEAFF